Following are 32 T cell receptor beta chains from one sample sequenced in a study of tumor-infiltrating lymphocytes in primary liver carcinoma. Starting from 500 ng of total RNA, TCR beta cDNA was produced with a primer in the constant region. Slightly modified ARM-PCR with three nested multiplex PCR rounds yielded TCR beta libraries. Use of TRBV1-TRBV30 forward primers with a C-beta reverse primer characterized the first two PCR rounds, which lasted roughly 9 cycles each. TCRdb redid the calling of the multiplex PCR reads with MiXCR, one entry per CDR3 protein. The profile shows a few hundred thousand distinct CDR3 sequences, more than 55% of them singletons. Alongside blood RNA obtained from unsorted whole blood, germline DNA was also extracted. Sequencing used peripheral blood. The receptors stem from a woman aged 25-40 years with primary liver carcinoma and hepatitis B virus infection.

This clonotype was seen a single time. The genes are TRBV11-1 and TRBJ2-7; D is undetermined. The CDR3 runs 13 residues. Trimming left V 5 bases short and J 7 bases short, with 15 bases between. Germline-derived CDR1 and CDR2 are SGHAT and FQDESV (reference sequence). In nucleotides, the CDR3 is TGTGCCAGCAGCGGGCTAGTCACTTATGAGCAGTACTTC. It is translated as CASSGLVTYEQYF.

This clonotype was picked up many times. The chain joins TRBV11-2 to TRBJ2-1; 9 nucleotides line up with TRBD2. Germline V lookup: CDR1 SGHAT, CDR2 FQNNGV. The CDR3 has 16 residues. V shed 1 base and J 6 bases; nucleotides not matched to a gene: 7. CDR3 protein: CASSLGRLAESNEQFF. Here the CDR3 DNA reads TGTGCCAGCAGCTTAGGGCGACTAGCGGAATCCAATGAGCAGTTCTTC.

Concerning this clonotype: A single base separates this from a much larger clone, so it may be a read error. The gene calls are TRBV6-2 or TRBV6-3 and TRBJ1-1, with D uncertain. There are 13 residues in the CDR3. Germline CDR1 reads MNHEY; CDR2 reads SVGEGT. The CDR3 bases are TGTGTCAGCAGTTACTCCGGAGGTTCTGAAGCTTTCTTT. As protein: CVSSYSGGSEAFF.

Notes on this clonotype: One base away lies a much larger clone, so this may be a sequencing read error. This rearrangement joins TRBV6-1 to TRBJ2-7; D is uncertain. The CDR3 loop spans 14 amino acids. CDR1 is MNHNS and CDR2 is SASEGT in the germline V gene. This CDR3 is CVSSEAGWGGEQYF. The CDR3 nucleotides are TGTGTCAGCAGTGAAGCCGGGTGGGGTGGCGAGCAGTACTTC.

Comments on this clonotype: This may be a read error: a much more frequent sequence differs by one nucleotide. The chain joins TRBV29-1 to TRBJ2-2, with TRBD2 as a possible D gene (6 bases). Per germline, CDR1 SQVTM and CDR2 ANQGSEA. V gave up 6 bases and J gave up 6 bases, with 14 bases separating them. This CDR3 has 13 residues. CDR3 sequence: CSVGDLRAGELFF. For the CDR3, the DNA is TGCAGCGTAGGGGACTTGCGCGCCGGGGAGCTGTTTTTT.

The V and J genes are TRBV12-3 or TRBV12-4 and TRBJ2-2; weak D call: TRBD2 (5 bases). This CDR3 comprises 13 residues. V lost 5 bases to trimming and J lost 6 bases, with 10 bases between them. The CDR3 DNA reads TGTGCCAGCAGTCGACTATCGTCCGGGGAGCTGTTTTTT. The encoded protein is CASSRLSSGELFF.

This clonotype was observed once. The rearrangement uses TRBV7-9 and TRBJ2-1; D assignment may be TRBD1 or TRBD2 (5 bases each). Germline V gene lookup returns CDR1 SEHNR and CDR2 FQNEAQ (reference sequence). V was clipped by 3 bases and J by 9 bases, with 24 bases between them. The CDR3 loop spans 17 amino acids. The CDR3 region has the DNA TGTGCCAGCAGCTTCATCAGCGGACATGGGAGACAAAGTGAGCAGTTCTTC. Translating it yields CASSFISGHGRQSEQFF.

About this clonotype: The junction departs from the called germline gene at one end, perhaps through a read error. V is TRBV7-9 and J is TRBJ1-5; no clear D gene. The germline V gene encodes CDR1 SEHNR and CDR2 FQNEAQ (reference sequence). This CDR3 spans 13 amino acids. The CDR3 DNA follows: TGTGTCAGCAGCTTAAATAGCGATCAGCCCCAGCATTTT. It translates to CVSSLNSDQPQHF. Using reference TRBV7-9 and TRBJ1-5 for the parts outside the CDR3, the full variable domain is DTGVSQNPRHKITKRGQNVTFRCDPISEHNRLYWYRQTLGQGPEFLTYFQNEAQLEKSRLLSDRFSAERPKGSFSTLEIQRTEQGDSAMYLCVSSLNSDQPQHFGDGTRLSIL.

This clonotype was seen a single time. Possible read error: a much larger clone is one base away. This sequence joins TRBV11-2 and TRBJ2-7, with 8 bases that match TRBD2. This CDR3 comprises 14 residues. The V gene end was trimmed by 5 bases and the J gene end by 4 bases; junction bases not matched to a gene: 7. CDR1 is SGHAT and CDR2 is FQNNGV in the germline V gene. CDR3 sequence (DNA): TGTGCCAGCAGCATATGTAGCGGGAAATACGAGCAGTACTTC. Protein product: CASSICSGKYEQYF.

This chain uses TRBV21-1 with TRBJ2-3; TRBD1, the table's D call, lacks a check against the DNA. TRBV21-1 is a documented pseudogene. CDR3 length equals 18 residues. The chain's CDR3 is CASSAQFGDRPSTDTQYF. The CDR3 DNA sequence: TGTGCCAGCAGCGCACAATTCGGGGACAGGCCAAGCACAGATACGCAGTATTTT.

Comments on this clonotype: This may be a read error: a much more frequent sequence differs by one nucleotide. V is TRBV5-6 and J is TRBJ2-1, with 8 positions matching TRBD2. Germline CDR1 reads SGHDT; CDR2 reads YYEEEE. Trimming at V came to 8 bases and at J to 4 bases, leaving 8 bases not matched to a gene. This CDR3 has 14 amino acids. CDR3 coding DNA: TGTGCCAGGTACTCGGTAGCGGGGTACAATGAGCAGTTCTTC. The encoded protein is CARYSVAGYNEQFF.

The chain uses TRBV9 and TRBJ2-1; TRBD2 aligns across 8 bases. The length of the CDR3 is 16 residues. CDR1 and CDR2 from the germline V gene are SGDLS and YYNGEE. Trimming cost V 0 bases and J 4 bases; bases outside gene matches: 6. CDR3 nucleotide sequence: TGTGCCAGCAGCGTAGCGGGGACTAGTGGGTACAATGAGCAGTTCTTC. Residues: CASSVAGTSGYNEQFF.

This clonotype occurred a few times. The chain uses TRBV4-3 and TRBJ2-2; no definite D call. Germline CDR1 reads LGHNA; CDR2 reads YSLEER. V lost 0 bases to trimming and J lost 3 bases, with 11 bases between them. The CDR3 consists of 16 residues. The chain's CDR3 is CASSQDGEAYTGELFF. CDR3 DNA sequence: TGCGCCAGCAGCCAAGATGGGGAAGCTTACACCGGGGAGCTGTTTTTT.

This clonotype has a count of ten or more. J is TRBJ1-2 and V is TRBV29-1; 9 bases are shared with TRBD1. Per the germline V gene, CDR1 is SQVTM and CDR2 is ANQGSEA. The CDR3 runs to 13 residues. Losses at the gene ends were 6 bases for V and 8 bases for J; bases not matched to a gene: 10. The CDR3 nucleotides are TGCAGCGTCGGGACAGGGCCCAGTGGGGGCTACACCTTC. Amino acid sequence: CSVGTGPSGGYTF.

The CDR3: CSVLPGSNQPQYF. The CDR3 DNA sequence: TGCAGCGTTCTCCCCGGCAGCAATCAGCCCCAGTATTTT. This chain connects TRBV29-1 to TRBJ1-5, with D hard to call. The DNA end is a closer match to TRBJ2-3, so the J assignment may be wrong. CDR3 length: 13 amino acids. Germline CDR1 SQVTM, CDR2 ANQGSEA.

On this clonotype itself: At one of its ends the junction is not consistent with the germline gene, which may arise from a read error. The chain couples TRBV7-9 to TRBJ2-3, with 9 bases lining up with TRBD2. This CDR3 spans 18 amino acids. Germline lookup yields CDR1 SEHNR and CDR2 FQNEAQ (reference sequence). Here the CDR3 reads CVSSPSTAAGGPADTQYF. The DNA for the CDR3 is TGTGTCAGCAGCCCATCAACGGCAGCGGGAGGCCCGGCAGATACGCAGTATTTT.

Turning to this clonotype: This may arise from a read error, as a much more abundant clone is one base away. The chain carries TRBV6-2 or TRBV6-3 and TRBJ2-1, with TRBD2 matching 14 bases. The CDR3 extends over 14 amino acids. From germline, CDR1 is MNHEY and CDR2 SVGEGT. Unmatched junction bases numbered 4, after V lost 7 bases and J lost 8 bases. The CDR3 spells CASIRLAGGDEQFF. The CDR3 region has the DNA TGTGCCAGCATTAGACTAGCGGGAGGGGATGAGCAGTTCTTC.

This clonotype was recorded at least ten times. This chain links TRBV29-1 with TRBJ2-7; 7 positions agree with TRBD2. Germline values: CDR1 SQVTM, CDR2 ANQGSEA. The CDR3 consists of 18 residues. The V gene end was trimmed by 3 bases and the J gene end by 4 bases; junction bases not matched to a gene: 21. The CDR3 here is CSVEGPQLGAGERYEQYF. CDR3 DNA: TGCAGCGTTGAGGGGCCCCAGTTAGGGGCGGGAGAGCGGTACGAGCAGTACTTC.

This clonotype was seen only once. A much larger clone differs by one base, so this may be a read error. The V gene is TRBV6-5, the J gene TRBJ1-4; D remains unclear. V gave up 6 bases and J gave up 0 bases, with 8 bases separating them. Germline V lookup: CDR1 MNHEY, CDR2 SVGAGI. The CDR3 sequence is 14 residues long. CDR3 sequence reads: CASRLTATNEKLFF. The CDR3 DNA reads TGTGCCAGCAGACTGACGGCAACTAATGAAAAACTGTTTTTT.

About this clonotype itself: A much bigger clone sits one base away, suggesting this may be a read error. The CDR3 reads CVSTRDSVTGELFF. The CDR3 DNA follows: TGTGTCAGTACCCGGGACAGTGTGACCGGGGAGCTGTTTTTT. The V call is TRBV12-3 or TRBV12-4, the J call TRBJ2-2; TRBD1 agrees at 7 bases. The CDR3 runs 14 residues.

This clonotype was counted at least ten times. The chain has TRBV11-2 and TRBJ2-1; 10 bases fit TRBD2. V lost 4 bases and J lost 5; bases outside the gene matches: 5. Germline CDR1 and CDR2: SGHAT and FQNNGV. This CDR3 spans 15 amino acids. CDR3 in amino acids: CASSSQLAGNNEQFF. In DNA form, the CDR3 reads TGTGCCAGCAGCTCCCAACTAGCGGGGAACAATGAGCAGTTCTTC. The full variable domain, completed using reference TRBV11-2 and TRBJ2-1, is EAGVAQSPRYKIIEKRQSVAFWCNPISGHATLYWYQQILGQGPKLLIQFQNNGVVDDSQLPKDRFSAERLKGVDSTLKIQPAKLEDSAVYLCASSSQLAGNNEQFFGPGTRLTVL.

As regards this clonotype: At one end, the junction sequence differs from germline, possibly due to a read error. The CDR3 spells CASSLGDSGAIVLAF. The CDR3 DNA follows: TGTGCCAGCAGCTTGGGGGACTCTGGGGCCATCGTCCTGGCTTTC. This chain connects TRBV5-5 to TRBJ2-6; possible D gene TRBD2, 6 bases. Per germline, CDR1 SGHKS and CDR2 YYEKEE (reference sequence). This CDR3 region has 15 residues.

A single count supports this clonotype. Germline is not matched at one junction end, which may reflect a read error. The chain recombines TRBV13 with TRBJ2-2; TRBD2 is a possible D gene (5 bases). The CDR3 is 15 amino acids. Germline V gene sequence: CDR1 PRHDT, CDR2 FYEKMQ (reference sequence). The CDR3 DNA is TGTGCCAGCAGCTTGGGTTGGACGGTCACCGGGGAGATGTTTTTT. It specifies CASSLGWTVTGEMFF.

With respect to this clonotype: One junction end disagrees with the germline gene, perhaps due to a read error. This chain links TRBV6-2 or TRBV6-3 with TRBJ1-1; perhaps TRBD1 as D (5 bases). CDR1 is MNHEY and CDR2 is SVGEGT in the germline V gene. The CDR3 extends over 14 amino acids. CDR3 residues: CASSPRRADTGAFF. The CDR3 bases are TGTGCCAGCAGTCCCCGCAGAGCGGACACTGGAGCTTTCTTT.

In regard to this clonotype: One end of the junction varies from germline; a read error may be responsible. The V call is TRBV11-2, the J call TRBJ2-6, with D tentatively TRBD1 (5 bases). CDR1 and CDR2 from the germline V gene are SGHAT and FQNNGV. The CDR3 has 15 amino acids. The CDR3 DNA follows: TGTGCCAACAGCCGTCTGGGTTCTGGGGCCAACGTCCTGACCTTC. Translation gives CANSRLGSGANVLTF. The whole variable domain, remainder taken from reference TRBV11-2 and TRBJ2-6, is EAGVAQSPRYKIIEKRQSVAFWCNPISGHATLYWYQQILGQGPKLLIQFQNNGVVDDSQLPKDRFSAERLKGVDSTLKIQPAKLEDSAVYLCANSRLGSGANVLTFGAGSRLTVL.

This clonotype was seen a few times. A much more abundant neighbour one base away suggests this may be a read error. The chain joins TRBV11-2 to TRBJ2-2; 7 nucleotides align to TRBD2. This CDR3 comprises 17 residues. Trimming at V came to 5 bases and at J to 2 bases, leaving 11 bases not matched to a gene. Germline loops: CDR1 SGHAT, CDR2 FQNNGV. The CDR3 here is CASSPPQGGVNTGELFF. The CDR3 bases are TGTGCCAGCAGCCCCCCCCAGGGAGGGGTTAACACCGGGGAGCTGTTTTTT.

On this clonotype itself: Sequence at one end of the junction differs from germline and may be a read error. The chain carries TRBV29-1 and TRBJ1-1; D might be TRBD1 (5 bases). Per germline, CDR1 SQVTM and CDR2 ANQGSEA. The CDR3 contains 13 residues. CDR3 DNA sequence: TGCAGGGTTGAAGATCGGCGGGGCACTGAAGCTCTCTTT. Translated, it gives CRVEDRRGTEALF.

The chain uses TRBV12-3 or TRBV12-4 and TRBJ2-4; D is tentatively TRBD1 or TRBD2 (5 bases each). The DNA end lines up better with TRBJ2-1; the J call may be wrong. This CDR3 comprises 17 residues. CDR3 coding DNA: TGTGCCAGCATGGGGGTCAGGGTCGCCTTCGCCAAAAACATTCAGTTCTTC. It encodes CASMGVRVAFAKNIQFF.

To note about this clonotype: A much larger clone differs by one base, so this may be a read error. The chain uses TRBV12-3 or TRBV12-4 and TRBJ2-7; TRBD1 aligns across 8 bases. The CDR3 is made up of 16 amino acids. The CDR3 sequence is CASSLATTGEVYDQYF. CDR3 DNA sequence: TGTGCCAGCAGTTTGGCCACGACAGGGGAAGTTTACGACCAGTACTTC.

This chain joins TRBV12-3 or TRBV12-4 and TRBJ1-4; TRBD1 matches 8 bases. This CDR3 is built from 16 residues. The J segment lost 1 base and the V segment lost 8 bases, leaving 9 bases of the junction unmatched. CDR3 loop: CASGDRTAITNEKLFF. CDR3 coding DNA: TGTGCCAGCGGGGACAGGACGGCTATAACTAATGAAAAACTGTTTTTT.

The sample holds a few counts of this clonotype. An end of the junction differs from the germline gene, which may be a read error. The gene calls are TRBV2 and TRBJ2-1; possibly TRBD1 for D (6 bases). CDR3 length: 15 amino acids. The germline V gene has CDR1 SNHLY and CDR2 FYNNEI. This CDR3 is CASSEDRSGHNEQFF. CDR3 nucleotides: TGTGCCAGCAGCGAAGACAGGTCGGGGCACAATGAGCAGTTCTTC. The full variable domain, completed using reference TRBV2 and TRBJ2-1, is EPEVTQTPSHQVTQMGQEVILRCVPISNHLYFYWYRQILGQKVEFLVSFYNNEISEKSEIFDDQFSVERPDGSNFTLKIRSTKLEDSAMYFCASSEDRSGHNEQFFGPGTRLTVL.

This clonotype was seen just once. The CDR3 here is CASTNGGLQSTQYF. Here the CDR3 DNA reads TGTGCCAGCACAAACGGGGGACTCCAGTCTACGCAGTATTTT. The chain combines TRBV12-3 or TRBV12-4 with TRBJ2-3, with D possibly TRBD2 on 6 matching bases. CDR3 length: 14 residues. V lost 7 bases to trimming and J lost 8 bases, with 19 bases between them.